The 31 T cell receptor beta chains below all came from one sample that was sequenced in a study of T cell responses to AZD1222 COVID-19 vaccine. The assay was immunoSEQ multiplex PCR, and TCRdb's table has in-frame clones only and misses some. Here the sample spans around 120,000 clones, 88% being singletons. The source was peripheral blood, collected on day 0 of AZD1222 vaccination. These TCRs come from an adult in good health.

The rearrangement links TRBV19 to TRBJ2-1; D gene unclear. Trimming stripped 10 bases from V and 3 bases from J, with 19 bases between. Germline CDR1 is LNHDA and CDR2 is SQIVND (reference sequence). The CDR3 extends over 15 amino acids. The CDR3 DNA follows: TGTGCCACCCAAATGGGGAATCTACTCTACAATGAGCAGTTCTTC. Its translation: CATQMGNLLYNEQFF.

This rearrangement joins TRBV29-1 to TRBJ2-5, with a tentative D call TRBD1 (6 bases). V was shortened by 6 bases and J by 3 bases, with 14 bases between the two germline ends. This CDR3 spans 13 amino acids. Germline loops: CDR1 SQVTM, CDR2 ANQGSEA. CDR3 coding DNA: TGCAGCGTCCGGTGGACAGTAAAAGAGACCCAGTACTTC. It encodes CSVRWTVKETQYF.

The gene calls are TRBV7-2 and TRBJ2-7; D gene ambiguous. The CDR3 contains 14 residues. Germline CDR1 and CDR2: SGHTA and FQGNSA. V was trimmed by 5 bases and J by 3 bases, leaving 14 bases between them. CDR3 in amino acids: CASSGYVVNYEQYF. The CDR3 DNA reads TGTGCCAGCAGCGGATACGTAGTGAACTACGAGCAGTACTTC.

The chain uses TRBV2 and TRBJ1-6; 8 bases map to TRBD1. CDR1 and CDR2 (germline): SNHLY, FYNNEI. The V gene end was trimmed by 3 bases and the J gene end by 9 bases; junction bases not matched to a gene: 4. The CDR3 is 14 residues long. CDR3 sequence reads: CASSDSQGVSPLHF. CDR3 sequence (DNA): TGTGCCAGCAGTGATTCACAGGGGGTTTCACCCCTCCACTTT. Full variable domain (rest looked up from reference TRBV2 and TRBJ1-6): EPEVTQTPSHQVTQMGQEVILRCVPISNHLYFYWYRQILGQKVEFLVSFYNNEISEKSEIFDDQFSVERPDGSNFTLKIRSTKLEDSAMYFCASSDSQGVSPLHFGNGTRLTVT.

This chain connects TRBV7-9 to TRBJ1-1; no clear D. Trimming shortened V by 3 bases and J by 3 bases, and 8 bases separated the two germline ends. Germline CDR1 is SEHNR and CDR2 is FQNEAQ (reference sequence). The CDR3 totals 13 residues. The chain's CDR3 is CASSFTTDTEAFF. CDR3 in DNA: TGTGCCAGCAGCTTTACTACGGACACTGAAGCTTTCTTT.

The V gene is TRBV4-3, the J gene TRBJ1-2; 9 nucleotides line up with TRBD1. From germline, CDR1 is LGHNA and CDR2 YSLEER. The junction had 5 bases not matched to a gene; V was cut back by 5 bases and J by 7 bases. The CDR3 has 13 residues. CDR3 sequence reads: CASSSQGAFGYTF. The CDR3 region has the DNA TGCGCCAGCAGCTCACAGGGGGCGTTTGGCTACACCTTC.

The chain combines TRBV7-3 with TRBJ1-2; TRBD1 agrees at 9 bases. Unmatched junction bases numbered 6, after V lost 5 bases and J lost 5 bases. The CDR3 length is 14 residues. Germline CDR1 is SGHTA and CDR2 is FQGTGA. CDR3 residues: CASSESGTGYGYTF. The CDR3 DNA sequence: TGTGCCAGCAGCGAATCCGGGACAGGGTATGGCTACACCTTC.

The chain employs TRBV29-1 and TRBJ1-2, with D possibly being TRBD1 (5 bases). Germline V gene lookup returns CDR1 SQVTM and CDR2 ANQGSEA. The CDR3 runs to 11 residues. V gave up 7 bases and J gave up 5 bases, with 11 bases separating them. CDR3 loop: CSAVGAYGYTF. The CDR3 nucleotides are TGCAGCGCTGTTGGGGCATATGGCTACACCTTC.

This chain uses TRBV9 with TRBJ2-7; unclear D gene. The CDR3 totals 13 residues. Germline CDR1 is SGDLS and CDR2 is YYNGEE. The V gene lost 0 bases and the J gene lost 7 bases, with 11 bases spanning the gap. CDR3 nucleotide sequence: TGTGCCAGCAGCGTAGACTCAACGAGAGAGCAGTACTTC. The encoded protein is CASSVDSTREQYF. Full variable domain (outside the CDR3, taken from reference TRBV9 and TRBJ2-7): DSGVTQTPKHLITATGQRVTLRCSPRSGDLSVYWYQQSLDQGLQFLIQYYNGEERAKGNILERFSAQQFPDLHSELNLSSLELGDSALYFCASSVDSTREQYFGPGTRLTVT.

This chain joins TRBV6-4 and TRBJ1-1, with TRBD1 matching 7 bases. The germline V gene has CDR1 MRHNA and CDR2 SNTAGT. The CDR3 is 14 amino acids. V dropped 6 bases and J dropped 3; count of bases not matched to a gene: 7. The CDR3 DNA sequence: TGTGCCAGCAGAAAGACAGGGTCGGACACTGAAGCTTTCTTT. As protein: CASRKTGSDTEAFF.

The chain carries TRBV5-4 and TRBJ2-1; D is ambiguous. Trimming cost V 6 bases and J 6 bases, with 13 bases left between them. In germline, CDR1 is SGHNT, CDR2 YYREEE (reference sequence). The CDR3 runs 13 residues. In DNA form, the CDR3 reads TGTGCCAGCAAAGGCCAGCCCGGCAATGAGCAGTTCTTC. Protein: CASKGQPGNEQFF.

The genes are TRBV27 and TRBJ2-1; D might be TRBD2 (6 bases). Germline CDR1 reads MNHEY; CDR2 reads SMNVEV (reference sequence). V lost 4 bases to trimming and J lost 0 bases, with 10 bases between them. The CDR3 covers 15 residues. CDR3 region: CASSWAGSSYNEQFF. CDR3 nucleotides: TGTGCCAGCAGTTGGGCGGGAAGCTCCTACAATGAGCAGTTCTTC.

The chain has TRBV2 and TRBJ2-1; TRBD2 aligns across 10 bases. This CDR3 has 17 amino acids. V lost 6 bases to trimming and J lost 1 base; unmatched junction nucleotides: 9. Germline CDR1 SNHLY, CDR2 FYNNEI. CDR3 residues: CASRASGGPESYNEQFF. As DNA, the CDR3 is TGTGCCAGCAGGGCTAGCGGGGGTCCTGAATCCTACAATGAGCAGTTCTTC.

The rearrangement joins TRBV4-1 to TRBJ1-2; D is possibly TRBD1 (5 bases). This CDR3 has 16 residues. The V end was cut by 1 base, the J end by 1 base, with 13 bases between. CDR1 and CDR2 from the germline V gene are MGHRA and YSYEKL. CDR3 in DNA: TGCGCCAGCAGCCAAGTCAATAGACAGTTTAACTATGGCTACACCTTC. It yields the protein CASSQVNRQFNYGYTF.

The chain employs TRBV11-2 and TRBJ1-5; 8 bases line up with TRBD1. Germline V gene sequence: CDR1 SGHAT, CDR2 FQNNGV. J lost 10 bases, V lost 0 bases, and 11 bases had no gene match. The CDR3 is made up of 16 amino acids. This chain's CDR3 is CASSLDQGRGRLPQHF. In nucleotides, the CDR3 is TGTGCCAGCAGCTTAGATCAGGGCAGGGGGCGATTACCCCAGCATTTT.

This rearrangement joins TRBV7-3 to TRBJ1-6, with a possible D match to TRBD1 (6 bases). The V gene's germline CDR1 is SGHTA and CDR2 FQGTGA. V lost 11 bases and J 9 bases, leaving 26 bases between the germline ends. CDR3 length equals 16 residues. CDR3 in DNA: TGTGCCGGGGGCCACGGGCCGGGAGTCGATAGTTCACCCCTCCACTTT. Translated, it gives CAGGHGPGVDSSPLHF.

V gene TRBV7-9 combines with J gene TRBJ1-2, with TRBD1 as a possible D gene (5 bases). The CDR3 has 15 residues. Germline CDR1 reads SEHNR; CDR2 reads FQNEAQ (reference sequence). V gave up 1 base and J gave up 4 bases, with 13 bases separating them. The CDR3 here is CASSLGSAGSYGYTF. The CDR3 DNA is TGTGCCAGCAGCTTAGGGTCGGCAGGGAGCTATGGCTACACCTTC.

The chain employs TRBV7-2 and TRBJ2-7; 7 positions agree with TRBD1. The CDR3 spans 15 residues. V trimming: 2 bases; J trimming: 2 bases; junction bases outside the gene matches: 6. In germline, CDR1 is SGHTA, CDR2 FQGNSA. The CDR3 DNA sequence: TGTGCCAGCAGCTTATTGGGGGACAGTCCCTACGAGCAGTACTTC. Protein sequence: CASSLLGDSPYEQYF.

The chain uses TRBV4-2 and TRBJ2-5; TRBD2 agrees at 14 bases. V was clipped by 0 bases and J by 2 bases; unmatched bases: 2. CDR1 is LGHNA, CDR2 YNFKEQ, per germline. This CDR3 contains 17 residues. The CDR3: CASSQEGLAGGQETQYF. The CDR3 coding sequence is TGTGCCAGCAGCCAAGAAGGACTAGCGGGGGGTCAAGAGACCCAGTACTTC.

The rearrangement uses TRBV19 and TRBJ1-5; 9 bases fit TRBD1. The CDR3 has 15 residues. J gave up 11 bases and V 1 base, and 9 bases lay outside the gene matches. In germline, CDR1 is LNHDA, CDR2 SQIVND (reference sequence). As DNA, the CDR3 is TGTGCCAGTAGTATAGCGGGGACAGGGACGAGGGCCCAGCATTTT. Protein: CASSIAGTGTRAQHF.

There are a few counts of this clone. The chain employs TRBV23-1 and TRBJ1-1, with 8 bases that match TRBD1. TRBV23-1 is classed as an ORF, of uncertain function. V shed 4 bases and J 5 bases; nucleotides not matched to a gene: 6. The CDR3 consists of 14 residues. DNA of the CDR3: TGCGCCAGCAGTCCCCAGGGGGCTGAAACTGAAGCTTTCTTT. This codes for CASSPQGAETEAFF.

The CDR3 DNA is TGTGCCAGCAGCTACGATTATAGCAATCAGCCCCAGCATTTT. This encodes CASSYDYSNQPQHF. The V call is TRBV7-9, the J call TRBJ1-5; D not resolved. Germline CDR1 and CDR2: SEHNR and FQNEAQ (reference sequence). This CDR3 is 14 amino acids long. The V gene lost 4 bases and the J gene lost 0 bases, with 7 bases spanning the gap.

The J gene is TRBJ1-2, the V gene TRBV2; 7 positions agree with TRBD1. This CDR3 has 13 amino acids. The junction had 6 bases not matched to a gene; V was cut back by 5 bases and J by 6 bases. Germline V lookup: CDR1 SNHLY, CDR2 FYNNEI. DNA for the CDR3: TGTGCCAGCAGTCCCAGGGGGGGGAATGGCTACACCTTC. Protein sequence: CASSPRGGNGYTF.

This chain joins TRBV7-2 and TRBJ2-5, with 11 positions matching TRBD2. This CDR3 spans 15 amino acids. V dropped 5 bases and J dropped 5; count of bases not matched to a gene: 7. CDR1 and CDR2 (germline): SGHTA, FQGNSA. CDR3: CASSRSGGADETQYF. The DNA for the CDR3 is TGTGCCAGCAGCCGTAGCGGGGGGGCCGACGAGACCCAGTACTTC. Looking up the rest from reference TRBV7-2 and TRBJ2-5 gives the full variable domain: GAGVSQSPSNKVTEKGKDVELRCDPISGHTALYWYRQSLGQGLEFLIYFQGNSAPDKSGLPSDRFSAERTGGSVSTLTIQRTQQEDSAVYLCASSRSGGADETQYFGPGTRLLVL.

The rearrangement uses TRBV9 and TRBJ2-3; D is unclear. CDR3 size: 15 residues. CDR1 is SGDLS, CDR2 YYNGEE, per germline. V lost 3 bases to trimming and J lost 0 bases, with 11 bases between them. The CDR3 reads CASSALNPSTDTQYF. The CDR3, as DNA: TGTGCCAGCAGCGCCTTAAACCCTAGCACAGATACGCAGTATTTT.

The rearrangement uses TRBV9 and TRBJ2-7; D gene uncertain. This CDR3 region has 13 residues. Trimming left V 0 bases short and J 2 bases short, with 6 bases between. Germline V lookup: CDR1 SGDLS, CDR2 YYNGEE. DNA of the CDR3: TGTGCCAGCAGCGTAGCTCCCGCCTACGAGCAGTACTTC. It specifies CASSVAPAYEQYF.

This chain uses TRBV6-4 with TRBJ1-3, with D unresolved. The germline CDR1 and CDR2 sequences are MRHNA and SNTAGT. This CDR3 contains 18 residues. V lost 5 bases, J lost 7 bases, and 27 bases lay in between. The CDR3 here is CASSTGPRIIPRGNTIYF. In DNA form, the CDR3 reads TGTGCCAGCAGTACCGGGCCCCGGATAATTCCCCGCGGGAACACCATATATTTT.

The genes are TRBV5-6 and TRBJ2-5; D is unresolved. Germline values: CDR1 SGHDT, CDR2 YYEEEE. The V end lost 6 bases, the J end lost 5 bases, and 17 bases lay between the germline ends. The CDR3 length is 14 residues. The CDR3 DNA reads TGTGCCAGCACCTCTCTTAGGGCCCCCGAGACCCAGTACTTC. It codes for CASTSLRAPETQYF.

V and J are TRBV6-5 and TRBJ1-2; D is unresolved. The germline V gene has CDR1 MNHEY and CDR2 SVGAGI. The V end lost 7 bases, the J end lost 4 bases, and 13 bases lay between the germline ends. This CDR3 is 13 amino acids long. In DNA form, the CDR3 reads TGTGCCAGCACGCCCGGGGAGGGCTATGGCTACACCTTC. Translation gives CASTPGEGYGYTF.

This chain joins TRBV3-1 (or the pseudogene TRBV3-2) and TRBJ2-7; TRBD2 matches 8 bases. This CDR3 comprises 15 residues. CDR1 and CDR2 (germline): LGHDT, YNNKEL (reference sequence). The junction had 9 bases not matched to a gene; V was cut back by 4 bases and J by 4 bases. In DNA, the CDR3 is TGTGCCAGCAGCCTGGGGGCGGGGGGACTTTACGAGCAGTACTTC. Translated: CASSLGAGGLYEQYF.

This chain joins TRBV5-6 and TRBJ1-5, with unresolved D. Looked up from germline, CDR1 is SGHDT and CDR2 is YYEEEE. V shed 1 base and J shed 2 bases, with 13 bases lying between them. The CDR3 spans 16 residues. This CDR3 reads CASSLRSGFGNQPQHF. The DNA of the CDR3 is TGTGCCAGCAGCTTGCGGTCGGGTTTCGGCAATCAGCCCCAGCATTTT. The full variable domain, with the rest looked up from reference TRBV5-6 and TRBJ1-5, is DAGVTQSPTHLIKTRGQQVTLRCSPKSGHDTVSWYQQALGQGPQFIFQYYEEEERQRGNFPDRFSGHQFPNYSSELNVNALLLGDSALYLCASSLRSGFGNQPQHFGDGTRLSIL.